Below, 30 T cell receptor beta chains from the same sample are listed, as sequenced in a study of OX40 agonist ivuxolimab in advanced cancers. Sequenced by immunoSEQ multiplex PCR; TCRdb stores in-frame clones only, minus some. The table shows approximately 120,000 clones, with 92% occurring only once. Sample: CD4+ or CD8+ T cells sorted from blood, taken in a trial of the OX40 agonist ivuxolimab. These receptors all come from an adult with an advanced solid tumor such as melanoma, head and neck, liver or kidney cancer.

The CDR3 DNA reads as TGTGCCAGCAGTTTGGCGGGGAACTCCTATAATTCACCCCTCCACTTT. Residues: CASSLAGNSYNSPLHF. The J gene is TRBJ1-6, the V gene TRBV28; the D is unclear. This CDR3 region has 16 residues. Germline V gives CDR1 MDHEN, CDR2 SYDVKM. Trimming took 3 bases from V and 0 from J, leaving 9 bases between them.

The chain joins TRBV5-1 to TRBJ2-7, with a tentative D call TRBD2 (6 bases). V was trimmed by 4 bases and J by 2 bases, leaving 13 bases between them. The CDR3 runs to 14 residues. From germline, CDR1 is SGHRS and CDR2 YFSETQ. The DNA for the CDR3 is TGCGCCAGCAGCACCCTAGCGCCCACCTACGAGCAGTACTTC. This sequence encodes CASSTLAPTYEQYF.

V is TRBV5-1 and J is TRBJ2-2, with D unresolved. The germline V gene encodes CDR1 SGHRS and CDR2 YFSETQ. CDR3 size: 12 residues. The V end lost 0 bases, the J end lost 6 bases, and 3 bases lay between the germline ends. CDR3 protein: CASSLVAGELFF. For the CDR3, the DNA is TGCGCCAGCAGCTTGGTTGCCGGGGAGCTGTTTTTT.

The CDR3 sequence is CASSGGLSETQYF. CDR3 coding DNA: TGCGCCAGCAGCGGGGGGCTTTCGGAGACCCAGTACTTC. The chain carries TRBV5-1 and TRBJ2-5; the D gene could be TRBD1 or TRBD2 (6 bases each). Germline V lookup: CDR1 SGHRS, CDR2 YFSETQ. V lost 4 bases and J 5 bases, leaving 12 bases between the germline ends. The CDR3 consists of 13 residues.

CDR3: CASSPMSGMALEQYF. For the CDR3, the DNA is TGTGCCAGCAGCCCCATGAGCGGGATGGCTCTCGAGCAGTACTTC. The rearrangement joins TRBV7-9 to TRBJ2-7; TRBD2 matches 7 bases. The CDR3 has 15 amino acids. The germline gives CDR1 SEHNR, CDR2 FQNEAQ (reference sequence). Trimming at V came to 5 bases and at J to 6 bases, leaving 13 bases not matched to a gene.

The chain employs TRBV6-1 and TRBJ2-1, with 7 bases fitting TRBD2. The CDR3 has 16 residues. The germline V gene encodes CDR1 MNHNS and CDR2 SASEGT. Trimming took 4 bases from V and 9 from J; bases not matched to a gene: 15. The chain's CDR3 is CASSGGDVKGRVEQFF. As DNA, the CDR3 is TGTGCCAGCAGTGGAGGGGACGTAAAGGGGAGGGTTGAGCAGTTCTTC.

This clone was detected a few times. The CDR3 DNA follows: TGTGCCAGCAGTGCCCGGACAGGCTATGGCTACACCTTC. This codes for CASSARTGYGYTF. The V gene is TRBV27, the J gene TRBJ1-2; 7 bases are shared with TRBD1. Germline-derived CDR1 and CDR2 are MNHEY and SMNVEV (reference sequence). The ends lost 5 bases at V and 4 bases at J; junction bases unmatched: 4. The CDR3 length is 13 residues.

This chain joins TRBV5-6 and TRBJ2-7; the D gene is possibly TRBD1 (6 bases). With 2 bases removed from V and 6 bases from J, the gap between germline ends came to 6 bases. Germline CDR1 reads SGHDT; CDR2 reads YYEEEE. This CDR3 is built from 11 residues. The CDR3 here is CASSLGGEQYF. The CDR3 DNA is TGTGCCAGCAGCTTAGGGGGCGAGCAGTACTTC.

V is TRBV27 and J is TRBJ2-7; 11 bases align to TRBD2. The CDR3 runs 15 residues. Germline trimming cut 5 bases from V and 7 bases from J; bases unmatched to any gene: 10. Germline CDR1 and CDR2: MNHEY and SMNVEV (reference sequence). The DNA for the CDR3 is TGTGCCAGCAGTACCACTAGCGGGAGACCCTTGGAGCAGTACTTC. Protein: CASSTTSGRPLEQYF.

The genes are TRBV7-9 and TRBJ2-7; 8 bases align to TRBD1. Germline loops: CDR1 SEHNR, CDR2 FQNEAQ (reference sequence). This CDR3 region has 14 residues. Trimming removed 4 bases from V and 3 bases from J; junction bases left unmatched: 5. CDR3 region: CASSSGQGFYEQYF. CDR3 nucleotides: TGTGCCAGCAGCTCTGGACAGGGATTCTACGAGCAGTACTTC.

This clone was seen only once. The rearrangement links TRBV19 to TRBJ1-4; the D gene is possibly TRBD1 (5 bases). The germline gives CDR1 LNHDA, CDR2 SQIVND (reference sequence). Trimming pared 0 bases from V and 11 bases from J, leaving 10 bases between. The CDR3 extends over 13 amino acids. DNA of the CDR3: TGTGCCAGTAGTATAGATCGGGGGGGGAAACTGTTTTTT. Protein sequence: CASSIDRGGKLFF.

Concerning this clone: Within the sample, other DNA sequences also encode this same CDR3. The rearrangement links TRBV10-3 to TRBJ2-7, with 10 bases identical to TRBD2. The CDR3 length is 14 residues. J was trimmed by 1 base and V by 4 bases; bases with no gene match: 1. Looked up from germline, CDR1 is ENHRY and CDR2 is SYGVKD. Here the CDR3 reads CAISGTSGSYEQYF. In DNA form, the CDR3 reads TGTGCCATCAGTGGGACTAGCGGATCCTACGAGCAGTACTTC.

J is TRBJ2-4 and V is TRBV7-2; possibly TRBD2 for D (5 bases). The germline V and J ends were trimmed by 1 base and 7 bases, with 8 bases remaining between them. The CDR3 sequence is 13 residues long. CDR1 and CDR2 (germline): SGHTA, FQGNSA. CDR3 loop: CASSLDPGNIQYF. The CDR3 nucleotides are TGTGCCAGCAGCTTAGATCCGGGGAACATTCAGTACTTC.

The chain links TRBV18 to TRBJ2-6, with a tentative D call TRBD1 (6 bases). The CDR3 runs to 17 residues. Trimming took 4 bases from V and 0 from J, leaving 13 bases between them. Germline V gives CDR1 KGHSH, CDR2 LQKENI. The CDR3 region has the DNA TGTGCCAGCTCACTCCGGGACACCATCTCTGGGGCCAACGTCCTGACTTTC. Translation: CASSLRDTISGANVLTF.

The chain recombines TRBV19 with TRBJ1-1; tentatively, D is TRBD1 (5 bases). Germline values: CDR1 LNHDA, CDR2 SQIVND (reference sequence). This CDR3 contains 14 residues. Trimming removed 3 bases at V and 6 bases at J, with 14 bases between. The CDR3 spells CASSIWPTGAEAFF. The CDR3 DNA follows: TGTGCCAGTAGTATCTGGCCGACGGGGGCTGAAGCTTTCTTT.

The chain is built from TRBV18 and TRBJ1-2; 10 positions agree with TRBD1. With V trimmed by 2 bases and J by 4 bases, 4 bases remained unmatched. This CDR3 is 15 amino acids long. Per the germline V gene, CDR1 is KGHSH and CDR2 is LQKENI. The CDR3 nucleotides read TGTGCCAGCTCACCAGAGGGACAGGGGAGCTATGGCTACACCTTC. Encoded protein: CASSPEGQGSYGYTF.

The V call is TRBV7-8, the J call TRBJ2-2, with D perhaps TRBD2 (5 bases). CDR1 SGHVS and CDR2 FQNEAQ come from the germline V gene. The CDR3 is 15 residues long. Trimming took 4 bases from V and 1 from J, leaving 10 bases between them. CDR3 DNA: TGTGCCAGCAGCTCGAGGACTGAGAACACCGGGGAGCTGTTTTTT. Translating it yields CASSSRTENTGELFF.

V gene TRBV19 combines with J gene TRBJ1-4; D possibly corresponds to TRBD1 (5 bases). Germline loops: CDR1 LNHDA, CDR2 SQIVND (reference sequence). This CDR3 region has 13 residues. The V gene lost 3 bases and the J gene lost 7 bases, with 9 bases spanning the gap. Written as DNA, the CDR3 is TGTGCCAGTAGTATTTTAGGGGTTGAAAAACTGTTTTTT. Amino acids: CASSILGVEKLFF.

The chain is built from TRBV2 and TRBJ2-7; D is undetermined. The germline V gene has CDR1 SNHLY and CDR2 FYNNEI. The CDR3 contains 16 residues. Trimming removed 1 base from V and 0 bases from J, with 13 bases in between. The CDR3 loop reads CASSEGASYSSYEQYF. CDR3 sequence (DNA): TGTGCCAGCAGTGAAGGGGCTTCCTATAGCTCCTACGAGCAGTACTTC.

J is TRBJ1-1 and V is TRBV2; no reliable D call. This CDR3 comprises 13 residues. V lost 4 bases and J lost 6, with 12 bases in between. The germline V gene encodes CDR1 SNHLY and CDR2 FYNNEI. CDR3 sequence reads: CASSVGRSAEAFF. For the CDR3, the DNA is TGTGCCAGCAGTGTGGGGAGGAGCGCTGAAGCTTTCTTT.

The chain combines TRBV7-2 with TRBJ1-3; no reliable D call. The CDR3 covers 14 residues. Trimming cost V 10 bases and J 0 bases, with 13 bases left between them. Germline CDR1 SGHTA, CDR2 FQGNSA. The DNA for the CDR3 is TGTGCCACCCCCTTGGGAAGCTCTGGAAACACCATATATTTT. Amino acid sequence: CATPLGSSGNTIYF.

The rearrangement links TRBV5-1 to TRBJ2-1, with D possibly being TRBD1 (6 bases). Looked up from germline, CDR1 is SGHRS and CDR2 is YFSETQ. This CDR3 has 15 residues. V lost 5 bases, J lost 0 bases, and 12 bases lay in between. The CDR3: CASRPTGSSYNEQFF. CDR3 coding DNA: TGCGCCAGCAGGCCCACAGGGAGCTCCTACAATGAGCAGTTCTTC.

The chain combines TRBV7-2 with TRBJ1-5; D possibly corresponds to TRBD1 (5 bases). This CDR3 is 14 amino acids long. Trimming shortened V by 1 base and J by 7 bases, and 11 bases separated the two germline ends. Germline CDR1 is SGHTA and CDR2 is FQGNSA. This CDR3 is CASSLESRGQPQHF. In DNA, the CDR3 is TGTGCCAGCAGCTTAGAGTCGCGGGGGCAGCCCCAGCATTTT.

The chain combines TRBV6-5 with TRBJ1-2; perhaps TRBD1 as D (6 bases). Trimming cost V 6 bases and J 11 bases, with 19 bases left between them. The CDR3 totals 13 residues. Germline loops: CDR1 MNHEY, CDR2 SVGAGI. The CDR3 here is CASSPTRTAYYTF. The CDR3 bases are TGTGCCAGCAGCCCCACCCGGACAGCGTATTACACCTTC.

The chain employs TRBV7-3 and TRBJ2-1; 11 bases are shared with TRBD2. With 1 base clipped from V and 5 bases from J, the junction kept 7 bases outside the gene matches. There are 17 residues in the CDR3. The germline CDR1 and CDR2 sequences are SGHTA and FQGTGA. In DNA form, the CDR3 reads TGTGCCAGCAGCTTAAACCCTAGCGGGAGGCCCGACAATGAGCAGTTCTTC. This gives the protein CASSLNPSGRPDNEQFF.

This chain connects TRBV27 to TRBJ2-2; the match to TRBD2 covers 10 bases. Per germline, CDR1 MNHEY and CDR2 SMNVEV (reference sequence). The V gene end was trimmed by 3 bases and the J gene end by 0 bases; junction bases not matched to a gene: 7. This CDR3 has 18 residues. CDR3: CASSFLLTSGSNTGELFF. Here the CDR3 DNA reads TGTGCCAGCAGTTTCCTCCTGACTAGCGGGTCGAACACCGGGGAGCTGTTTTTT.

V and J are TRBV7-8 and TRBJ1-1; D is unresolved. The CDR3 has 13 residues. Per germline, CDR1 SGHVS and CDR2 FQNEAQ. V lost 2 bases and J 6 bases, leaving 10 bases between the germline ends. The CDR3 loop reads CASSLTRNAEAFF. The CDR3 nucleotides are TGTGCCAGCAGCTTAACGCGGAATGCTGAAGCTTTCTTT. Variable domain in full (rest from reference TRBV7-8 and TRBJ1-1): GAGVSQSPRYKVAKRGQDVALRCDPISGHVSLFWYQQALGQGPEFLTYFQNEAQLDKSGLPSDRFFAERPEGSVSTLKIQRTQQEDSAVYLCASSLTRNAEAFFGQGTRLTVV.

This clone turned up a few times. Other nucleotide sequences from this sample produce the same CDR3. CDR3 residues: CASSLGQGLREQYF. CDR3 in DNA: TGTGCCAGCAGTTTGGGACAGGGGCTGCGGGAGCAGTACTTC. The chain combines TRBV27 with TRBJ2-7; 10 nucleotides line up with TRBD1. Germline CDR1 MNHEY, CDR2 SMNVEV (reference sequence). Trimming cost V 3 bases and J 7 bases; bases outside gene matches: 6. The CDR3 covers 14 residues.

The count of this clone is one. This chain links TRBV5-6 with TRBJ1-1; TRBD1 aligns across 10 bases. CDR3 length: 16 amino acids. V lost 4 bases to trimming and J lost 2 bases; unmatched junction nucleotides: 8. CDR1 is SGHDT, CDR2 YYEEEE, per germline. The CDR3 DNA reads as TGTGCCAGCAGCCCCCGGGACAGGGGACGCAACACTGAAGCTTTCTTT. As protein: CASSPRDRGRNTEAFF. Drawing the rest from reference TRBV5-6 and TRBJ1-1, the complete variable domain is DAGVTQSPTHLIKTRGQQVTLRCSPKSGHDTVSWYQQALGQGPQFIFQYYEEEERQRGNFPDRFSGHQFPNYSSELNVNALLLGDSALYLCASSPRDRGRNTEAFFGQGTRLTVV.

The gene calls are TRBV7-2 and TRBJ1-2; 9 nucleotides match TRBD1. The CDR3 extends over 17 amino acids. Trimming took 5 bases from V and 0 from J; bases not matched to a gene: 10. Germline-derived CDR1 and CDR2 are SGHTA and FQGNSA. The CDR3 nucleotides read TGTGCCAGCAGCCTCCATAGAGGGACAGGGACTAACTATGGCTACACCTTC. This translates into CASSLHRGTGTNYGYTF. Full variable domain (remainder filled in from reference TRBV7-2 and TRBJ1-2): GAGVSQSPSNKVTEKGKDVELRCDPISGHTALYWYRQSLGQGLEFLIYFQGNSAPDKSGLPSDRFSAERTGGSVSTLTIQRTQQEDSAVYLCASSLHRGTGTNYGYTFGSGTRLTVV.